This TCR beta chain was profiled in a study of blood T cells in healthy people across ages. Study-level findings and limits: As age increased, TCR beta diversity per million T cells fell in a roughly linear fashion. Unknown donor CMV status possibly confounded expanded clonotype changes.

Germline V gene sequence: CDR1 LGHDT, CDR2 YNNKEL (reference sequence). With V trimmed by 4 bases and J by 6 bases, 7 bases remained unmatched. CDR3 length: 14 residues. Notes on this clonotype: What it binds is not known.

Next came a second PCR, run for roughly 7 to 12 cycles, which used a sample-barcoded 5' primer along with a J-beta primer mix. MiXCR, run by TCRdb on the 5' RACE reads, gives a single entry per CDR3 protein. The table lists about 800,000 distinct CDR3 sequences, more than 20% of them singletons. This sample also belongs to another study, concerning T cells of mothers and their children. That report adds: All donors were healthy and Caucasian; they were three mothers and their six children.

The sequenced material came from blood. This chain uses TRBV3-1 with TRBJ2-7, with 9 bases matching TRBD1. This receptor was obtained from a boy aged 5-17 years in good health. CDR3 sequence reads: CASSLGTGFAEQYF. Here the CDR3 DNA reads TGTGCCAGCAGCCTCGGGACAGGGTTTGCCGAGCAGTACTTC.